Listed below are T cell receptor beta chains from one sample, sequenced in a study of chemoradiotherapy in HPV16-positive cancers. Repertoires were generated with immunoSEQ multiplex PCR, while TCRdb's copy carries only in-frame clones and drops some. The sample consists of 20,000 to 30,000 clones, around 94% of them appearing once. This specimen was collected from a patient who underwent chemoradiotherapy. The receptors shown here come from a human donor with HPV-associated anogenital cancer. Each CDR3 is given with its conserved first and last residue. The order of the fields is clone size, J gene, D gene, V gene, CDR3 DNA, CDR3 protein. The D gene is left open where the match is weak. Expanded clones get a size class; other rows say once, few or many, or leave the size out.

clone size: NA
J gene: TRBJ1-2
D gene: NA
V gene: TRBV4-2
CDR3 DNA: TGTGCCAGCAGCCAAGACCCCGGCAGGGGTTATGGCTACACCTTC
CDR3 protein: CASSQDPGRGYGYTF

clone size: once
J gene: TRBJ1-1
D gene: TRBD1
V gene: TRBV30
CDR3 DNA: TGTGCCTGGAGCCAAGCGGCAGGGGGCTTGGGAGCTTTCTTT
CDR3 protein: CAWSQAAGGLGAFF

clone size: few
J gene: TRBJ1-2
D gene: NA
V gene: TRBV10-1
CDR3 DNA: TGCGCCAGGTTGATGCGCGCACTCAGGGGCTACACCTTC
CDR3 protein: CARLMRALRGYTF

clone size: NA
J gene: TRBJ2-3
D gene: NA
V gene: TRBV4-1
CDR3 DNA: TGCGCCAGCAGCCAAGATCGAGGGACAGATACGCAGTATTTT
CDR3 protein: CASSQDRGTDTQYF

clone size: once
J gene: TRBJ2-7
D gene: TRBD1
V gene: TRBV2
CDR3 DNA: TGTGCCAGCAGTGATCGACAGGGGGCGAGTGGCGAGCAGTACTTC
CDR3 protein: CASSDRQGASGEQYF

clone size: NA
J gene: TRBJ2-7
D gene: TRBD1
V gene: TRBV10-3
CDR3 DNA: TGTGCCATCAAGACCGGGACAGGCCCCTACGAGCAGTACTTC
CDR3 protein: CAIKTGTGPYEQYF

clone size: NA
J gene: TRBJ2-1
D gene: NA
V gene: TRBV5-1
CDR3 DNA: TGCGCCAGCAGCTTGGACATCTCTAACAATGAGCAGTTCTTC
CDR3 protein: CASSLDISNNEQFF

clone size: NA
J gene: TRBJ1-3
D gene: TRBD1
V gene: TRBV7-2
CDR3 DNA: TGTGCCAGCAGCCAGGGGGGCGCCATATATTTT
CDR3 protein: CASSQGGAIYF

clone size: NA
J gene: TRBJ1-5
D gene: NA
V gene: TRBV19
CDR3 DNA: TGTGCCAGCGCCTTTAGGGGGGGCAGCAATCAGCCCCAGCATTTT
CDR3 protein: CASAFRGGSNQPQHF

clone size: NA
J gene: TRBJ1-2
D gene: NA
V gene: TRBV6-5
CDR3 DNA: TGTGCCAGCAGTTCCTGGGGGGGCTACACCTTC
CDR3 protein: CASSSWGGYTF

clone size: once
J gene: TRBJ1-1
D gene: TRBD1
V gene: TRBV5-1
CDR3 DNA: TGCGCCAGCAGCTTGGACAGGGGGCACCCTGAAGCTTTCTTT
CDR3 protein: CASSLDRGHPEAFF

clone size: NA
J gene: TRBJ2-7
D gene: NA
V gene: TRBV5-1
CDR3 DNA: TGCGCCAGCAGCTTGGTGCCTTCCTCGAAGACTTACGAGCAGTACTTC
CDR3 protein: CASSLVPSSKTYEQYF

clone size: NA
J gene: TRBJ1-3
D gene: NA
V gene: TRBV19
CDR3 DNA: TGTGCCAGTAAACCCTCCCCGGCTATTTCTGGAAACACCATATATTTT
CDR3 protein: CASKPSPAISGNTIYF

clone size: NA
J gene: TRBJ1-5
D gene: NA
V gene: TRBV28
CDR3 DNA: TGTGCCAGCACCTCGGGCGACCAGCCCCAGCATTTT
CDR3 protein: CASTSGDQPQHF

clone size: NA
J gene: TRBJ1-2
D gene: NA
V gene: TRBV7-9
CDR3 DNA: TGTGCCAGCAGGCCAACAGGGTTGGCTGGCTACACCTTC
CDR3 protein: CASRPTGLAGYTF

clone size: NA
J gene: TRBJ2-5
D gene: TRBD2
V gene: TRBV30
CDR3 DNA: TGTGCCTGGAGTGATCTGGGGACTAGCGGACAAGAGACCCAGTACTTC
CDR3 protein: CAWSDLGTSGQETQYF

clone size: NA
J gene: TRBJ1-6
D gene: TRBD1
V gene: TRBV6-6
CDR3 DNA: TGTGCCAGCAGTTACTCGGGACAGGGTAGAAATTCACCCCTCCACTTT
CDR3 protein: CASSYSGQGRNSPLHF

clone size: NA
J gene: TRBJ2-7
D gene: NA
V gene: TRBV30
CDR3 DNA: TGTGCCTGGGGCCTCCGGGGGCTGGACTACGAGCAGTACTTC
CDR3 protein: CAWGLRGLDYEQYF

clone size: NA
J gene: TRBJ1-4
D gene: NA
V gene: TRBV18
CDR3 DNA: TGTGCCAGCTCACCAGATGGGATAGGGAAACTGTTTTTT
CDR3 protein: CASSPDGIGKLFF

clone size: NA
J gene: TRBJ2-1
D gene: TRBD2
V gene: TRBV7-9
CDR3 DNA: TGTGCCAGCAGCTTCCGAGCGGGAGGTAATGAGCAGTTCTTC
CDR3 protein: CASSFRAGGNEQFF

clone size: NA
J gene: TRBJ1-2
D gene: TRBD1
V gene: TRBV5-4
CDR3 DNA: TGTGCCAGCAGCTTGGTGACAGGGGCATCCACCTACACCTTC
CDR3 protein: CASSLVTGASTYTF

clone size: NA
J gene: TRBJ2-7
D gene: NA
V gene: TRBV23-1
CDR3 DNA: TGCGCCAGCAGCCCTCGGGAGCGACGGAGAAACTACGAGCAGTACTTC
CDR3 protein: CASSPRERRRNYEQYF